The text below deals with one T cell receptor beta chain. The data were taken from a study of blood T cell repertoires in COVID-19. The wider study: Material from acute and convalescent COVID-19 was sourced from the United States, Italy and Spain.

TCRdb's copy holds only in-frame clones and misses some; the assay was immunoSEQ multiplex PCR. The sample shows tens of thousands of clones, 85% of them seen only once. Between the trimmed V and J ends, which lost 5 bases and 6 bases, there was a span of 23 bases. The germline V gene encodes CDR1 SEHNR and CDR2 FQNEAQ (reference sequence). This CDR3 is 16 amino acids long. The sample comprised peripheral blood. The receptor's source is a human donor in a cohort sampled during active COVID-19. The rearrangement joins TRBV7-9 to TRBJ2-7; weak D call: TRBD2 (6 bases). The CDR3: CASSPTSTPRDGEQYF. CDR3 in DNA: TGTGCCAGCAGCCCCACGTCCACCCCGCGGGATGGCGAGCAGTACTTC. Full variable domain (remainder filled in from reference TRBV7-9 and TRBJ2-7): DTGVSQNPRHKITKRGQNVTFRCDPISEHNRLYWYRQTLGQGPEFLTYFQNEAQLEKSRLLSDRFSAERPKGSFSTLEIQRTEQGDSAMYLCASSPTSTPRDGEQYFGPGTRLTVT.